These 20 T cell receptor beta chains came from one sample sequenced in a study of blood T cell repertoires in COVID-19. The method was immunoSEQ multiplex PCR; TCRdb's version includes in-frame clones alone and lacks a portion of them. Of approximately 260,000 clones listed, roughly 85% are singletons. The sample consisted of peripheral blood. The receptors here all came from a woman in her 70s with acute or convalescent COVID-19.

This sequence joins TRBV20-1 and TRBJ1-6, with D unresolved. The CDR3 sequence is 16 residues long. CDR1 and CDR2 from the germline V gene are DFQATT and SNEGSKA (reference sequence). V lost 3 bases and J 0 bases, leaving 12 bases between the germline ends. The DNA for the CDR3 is TGCAGTGCTAGTGGACCAAGAGGCTCCTATAATTCACCCCTCCACTTT. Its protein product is CSASGPRGSYNSPLHF.

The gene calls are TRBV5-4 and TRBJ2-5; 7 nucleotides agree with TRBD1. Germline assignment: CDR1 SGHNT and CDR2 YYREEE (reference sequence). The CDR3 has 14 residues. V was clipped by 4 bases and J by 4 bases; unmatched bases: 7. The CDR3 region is CASSQKGAGETQYF. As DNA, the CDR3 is TGTGCCAGCAGCCAAAAGGGGGCGGGAGAGACCCAGTACTTC.

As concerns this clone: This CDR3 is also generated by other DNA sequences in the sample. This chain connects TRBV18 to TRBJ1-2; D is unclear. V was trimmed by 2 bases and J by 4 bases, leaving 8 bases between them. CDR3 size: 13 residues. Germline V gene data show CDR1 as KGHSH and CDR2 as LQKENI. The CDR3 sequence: CASSPGLGYGYTF. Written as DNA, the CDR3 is TGTGCCAGCTCACCAGGACTCGGCTATGGCTACACCTTC.

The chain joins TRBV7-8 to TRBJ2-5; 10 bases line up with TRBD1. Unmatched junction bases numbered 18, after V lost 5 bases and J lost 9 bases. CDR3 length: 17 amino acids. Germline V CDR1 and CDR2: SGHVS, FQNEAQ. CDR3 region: CASSPTRGQGLRVAQYF. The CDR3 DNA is TGTGCCAGCAGCCCAACGAGGGGACAGGGGCTCAGAGTGGCCCAGTACTTC.

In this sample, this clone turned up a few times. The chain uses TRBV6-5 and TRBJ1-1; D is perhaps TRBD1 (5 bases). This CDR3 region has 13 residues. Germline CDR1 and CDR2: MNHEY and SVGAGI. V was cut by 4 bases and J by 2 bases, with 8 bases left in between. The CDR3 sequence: CASSSGINTEAFF. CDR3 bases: TGTGCCAGCAGTTCAGGGATTAACACTGAAGCTTTCTTT.

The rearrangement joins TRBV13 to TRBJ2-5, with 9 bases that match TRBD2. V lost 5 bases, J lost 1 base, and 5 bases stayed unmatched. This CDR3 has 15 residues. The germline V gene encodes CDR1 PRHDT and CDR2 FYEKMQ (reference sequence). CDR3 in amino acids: CASSPAGGGQETQYF. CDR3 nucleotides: TGTGCCAGCAGCCCAGCGGGAGGCGGCCAAGAGACCCAGTACTTC.

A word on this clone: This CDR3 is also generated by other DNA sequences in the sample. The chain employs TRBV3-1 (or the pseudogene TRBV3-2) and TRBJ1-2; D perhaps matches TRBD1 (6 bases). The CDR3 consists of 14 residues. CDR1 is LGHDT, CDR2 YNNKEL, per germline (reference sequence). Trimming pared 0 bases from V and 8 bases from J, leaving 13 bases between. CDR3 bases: TGTGCCAGCAGCCAAGATAGCGGGGGCAGGGGCTACACCTTC. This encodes CASSQDSGGRGYTF.

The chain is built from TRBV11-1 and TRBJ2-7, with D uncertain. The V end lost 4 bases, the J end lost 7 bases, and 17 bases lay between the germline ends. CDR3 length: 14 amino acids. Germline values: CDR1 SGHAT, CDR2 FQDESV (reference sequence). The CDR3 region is CASSSRSGSREQYF. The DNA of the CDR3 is TGTGCCAGCAGCTCCCGTTCAGGATCGAGAGAGCAGTACTTC.

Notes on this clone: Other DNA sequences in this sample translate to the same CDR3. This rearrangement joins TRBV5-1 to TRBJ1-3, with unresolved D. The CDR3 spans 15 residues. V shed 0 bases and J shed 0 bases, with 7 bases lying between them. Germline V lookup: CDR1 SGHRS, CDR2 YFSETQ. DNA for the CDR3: TGCGCCAGCAGCTTGGAGACGGGCTCTGGAAACACCATATATTTT. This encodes CASSLETGSGNTIYF.

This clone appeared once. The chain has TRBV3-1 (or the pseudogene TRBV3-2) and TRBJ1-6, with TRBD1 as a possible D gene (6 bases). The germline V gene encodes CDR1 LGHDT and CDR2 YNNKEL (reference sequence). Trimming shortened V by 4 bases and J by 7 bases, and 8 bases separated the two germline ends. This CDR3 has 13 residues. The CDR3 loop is CASSRTENSPLHF. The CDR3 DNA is TGTGCCAGCAGCCGGACAGAAAATTCACCCCTCCACTTT.

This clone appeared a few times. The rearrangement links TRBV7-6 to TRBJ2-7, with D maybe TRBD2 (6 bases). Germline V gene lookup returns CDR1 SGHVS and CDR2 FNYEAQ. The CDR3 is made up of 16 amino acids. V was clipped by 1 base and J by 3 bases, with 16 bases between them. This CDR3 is CASSLEKGLPVYEQYF. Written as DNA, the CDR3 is TGTGCCAGCAGCTTAGAAAAAGGACTACCCGTCTACGAGCAGTACTTC.

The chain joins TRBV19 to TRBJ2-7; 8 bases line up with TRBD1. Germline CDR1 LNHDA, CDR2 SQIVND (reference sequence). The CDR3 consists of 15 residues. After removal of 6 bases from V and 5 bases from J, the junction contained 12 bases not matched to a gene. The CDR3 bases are TGTGCCAGTAGACGATTGGACAGGGTCACCCACGAGCAGTACTTC. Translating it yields CASRRLDRVTHEQYF.

CDR3 loop: CASSLRGRRGDAYNEQFF. The CDR3 coding sequence is TGTGCCAGCAGCTTAAGAGGTCGGCGGGGAGATGCCTACAATGAGCAGTTCTTC. The rearrangement uses TRBV7-3 and TRBJ2-1; possible D gene TRBD2, 6 bases. There are 18 residues in the CDR3. Germline CDR1 reads SGHTA; CDR2 reads FQGTGA. Trimming cost V 1 base and J 2 bases, with 18 bases left between them.

In nucleotides, the CDR3 is TGCGCCAGCCCGAGGACCAAAAACATTCAGTACTTC. Amino acids: CASPRTKNIQYF. The chain links TRBV23-1 to TRBJ2-4; D is ambiguous. TRBV23-1 qualifies as an ORF whose function is uncertain. This CDR3 has 12 amino acids. Trimming removed 8 bases from V and 2 bases from J, with 7 bases in between.

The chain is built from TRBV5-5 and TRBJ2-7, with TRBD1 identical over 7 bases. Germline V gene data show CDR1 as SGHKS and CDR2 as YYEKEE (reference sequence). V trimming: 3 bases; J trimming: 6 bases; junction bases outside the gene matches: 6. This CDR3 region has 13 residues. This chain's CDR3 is CASSYRQGTEQYF. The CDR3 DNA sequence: TGTGCCAGCAGCTACCGACAGGGAACCGAGCAGTACTTC.

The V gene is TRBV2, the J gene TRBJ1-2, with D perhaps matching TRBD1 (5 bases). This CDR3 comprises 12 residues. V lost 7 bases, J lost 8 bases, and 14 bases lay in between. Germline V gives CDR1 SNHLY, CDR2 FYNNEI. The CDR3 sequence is CASTSGGSGYTF. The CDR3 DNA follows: TGTGCCAGCACTAGCGGGGGGAGCGGCTACACCTTC. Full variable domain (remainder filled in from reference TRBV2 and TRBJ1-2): EPEVTQTPSHQVTQMGQEVILRCVPISNHLYFYWYRQILGQKVEFLVSFYNNEISEKSEIFDDQFSVERPDGSNFTLKIRSTKLEDSAMYFCASTSGGSGYTFGSGTRLTVV.

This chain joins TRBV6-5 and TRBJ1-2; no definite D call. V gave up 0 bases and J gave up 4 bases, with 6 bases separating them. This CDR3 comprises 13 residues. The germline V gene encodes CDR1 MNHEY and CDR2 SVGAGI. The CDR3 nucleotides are TGTGCCAGCAGTTACTCGAGGGCCTATGGCTACACCTTC. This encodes CASSYSRAYGYTF.

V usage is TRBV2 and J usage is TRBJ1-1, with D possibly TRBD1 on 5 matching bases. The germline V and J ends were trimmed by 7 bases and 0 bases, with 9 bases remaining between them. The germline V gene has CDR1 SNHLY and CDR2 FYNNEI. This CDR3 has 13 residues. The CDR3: CASMSDMNTEAFF. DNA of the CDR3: TGTGCCAGCATGTCGGACATGAACACTGAAGCTTTCTTT.

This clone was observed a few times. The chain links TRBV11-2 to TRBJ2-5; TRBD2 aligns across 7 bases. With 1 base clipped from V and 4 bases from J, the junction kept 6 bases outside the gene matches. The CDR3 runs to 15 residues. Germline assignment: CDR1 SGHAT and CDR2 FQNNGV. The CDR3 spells CASSLGGTGGETQYF. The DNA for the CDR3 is TGTGCCAGCAGCTTAGGTGGGACGGGGGGAGAGACCCAGTACTTC.

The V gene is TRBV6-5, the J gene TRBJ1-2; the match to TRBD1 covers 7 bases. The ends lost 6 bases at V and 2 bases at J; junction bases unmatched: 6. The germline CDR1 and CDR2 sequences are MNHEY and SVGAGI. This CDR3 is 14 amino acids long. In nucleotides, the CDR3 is TGTGCCAGCAGCCGCCCGACAGGGAACTATGGCTACACCTTC. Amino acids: CASSRPTGNYGYTF.